This T cell receptor beta chain was sequenced for a study of PD-1 blockade in classical Hodgkin lymphoma. All patients experienced relapse after autologous stem cell transplantation, and brentuximab vedotin exposure was variable. CDR3 length equals 15 residues. V was cut by 1 base and J by 2 bases, with 12 bases left in between. CDR1 and CDR2 (germline): MNHNS, SASEGT. The repertoire was sequenced with immunoSEQ multiplex PCR; TCRdb's copy has only in-frame clones and lacks some. The table lists around 65,000 clones, about 91% of them singletons. This chain links TRBV6-1 with TRBJ2-7, with D tentatively TRBD1 or TRBD2 (5 bases each). This clonotype was sampled from a human donor with classical Hodgkin lymphoma. The sample was peripheral blood mononuclear cells (PBMCs), taken at baseline. This chain's CDR3 is CASSEVGVVPYEQYF. DNA of the CDR3: TGTGCCAGCAGTGAAGTGGGGGTCGTCCCCTACGAGCAGTACTTC.